Shown below are 5 T cell receptor beta chains from a single sample sequenced in a study of Graves' ophthalmopathy and Graves' hyperthyroidism. RNA transcripts were the source from which TCR beta CDR3 regions were amplified. The workflow started with a first-round RT-PCR run with HTBI primers and then moved on to a second-round multiplex PCR. One entry per CDR3 protein results from TCRdb running MiXCR on the multiplex PCR reads. The sample has hundreds of thousands of distinct CDR3 sequences, roughly two fifths seen once. Sequenced: peripheral blood. The receptors stem from an adult man with Graves' ophthalmopathy.

J is TRBJ1-2 and V is TRBV29-1, with TRBD1 identical over 7 bases. Germline lookup yields CDR1 SQVTM and CDR2 ANQGSEA. With V trimmed by 8 bases and J by 4 bases, 10 bases remained unmatched. The CDR3 is made up of 13 amino acids. The CDR3 protein is CSTTGPNIYGYTF. The CDR3 DNA reads TGCAGCACGACAGGGCCGAATATCTATGGCTACACCTTC.

The sample holds many counts of this clonotype. The genes are TRBV25-1 and TRBJ1-6, with D possibly TRBD1 on 5 matching bases. Germline V gene lookup returns CDR1 MGHDK and CDR2 SYGVNS. V lost 4 bases to trimming and J lost 7 bases, with 11 bases between them. The CDR3 totals 14 residues. CDR3 sequence: CASSGPGRNSPLHF. The CDR3 nucleotides are TGTGCCAGCAGTGGACCAGGGAGGAATTCACCCCTCCACTTT.

The V call is TRBV19, the J call TRBJ1-5; no definite D call. The CDR3 consists of 18 residues. CDR1 and CDR2 from the germline V gene are LNHDA and SQIVND (reference sequence). V lost 1 base and J lost 11, with 27 bases in between. The CDR3 coding sequence is TGTGCCAGTAGTATAGGTCCAGCGGGAGGGCCAAGACAAGAGACCCAGCATTTT. Translating gives CASSIGPAGGPRQETQHF.

This clonotype was counted between two and nine times. This rearrangement joins TRBV6-6 to TRBJ1-2, with 7 positions matching TRBD1. Germline lookup yields CDR1 MNHNY and CDR2 SVGAGI (reference sequence). CDR3 length: 15 amino acids. V lost 0 bases to trimming and J lost 4 bases; unmatched junction nucleotides: 5. CDR3 DNA sequence: TGTGCCAGCAGTTACTCGAAGGGGGCGGTCTATGGCTACACCTTC. This translates into CASSYSKGAVYGYTF.

This chain links TRBV24-1 with TRBJ1-2; maybe TRBD1 (5 bases). The CDR3 has 14 amino acids. Germline V gives CDR1 KGHDR, CDR2 SFDVKD. Trimming removed 7 bases from V and 7 bases from J, with 18 bases in between. The CDR3 DNA reads as TGTGCCACCAGCCCGGGGCAGGAAAGTGGTGGCTACACCTTC. Protein: CATSPGQESGGYTF.